This T cell receptor beta chain came from a study of cytomegalovirus exposure and HLA in healthy donors. The method was immunoSEQ multiplex PCR; TCRdb's version includes in-frame clones alone and lacks a portion of them. Here the sample spans 100,000 to 120,000 clones, approximately 96% being singletons. This CDR3 region has 14 residues. Trimming removed 2 bases from V and 5 bases from J, with 12 bases in between. Germline V gene lookup returns CDR1 PRHDT and CDR2 FYEKMQ (reference sequence). Sequencing was done on a sample of PBMCs. This clonotype was obtained from a woman younger than 35 in good health and CMV-seronegative. The chain joins TRBV13 to TRBJ1-2; D is ambiguous. DNA of the CDR3: TGTGCCAGCAGCTTACGGAGGTTACAATATGGCTACACCTTC. This translates into CASSLRRLQYGYTF. The full variable domain, rest sourced from reference TRBV13 and TRBJ1-2, is AAGVIQSPRHLIKEKRETATLKCYPIPRHDTVYWYQQGPGQDPQFLISFYEKMQSDKGSIPDRFSAQQFSDYHSELNMSSLELGDSALYFCASSLRRLQYGYTFGSGTRLTVV.